The source of this T cell receptor beta chain is a study of blood T cell repertoires in COVID-19. Study details: The origin of the acute and convalescent COVID-19 samples was the United States, Italy and Spain. The analysed material was cDNA or gDNA that came from T cells, B-cell-depleted T cells, or PBMCs.

Patients in Seattle were enrolled during active infection, then followed longitudinally. The ends were cut back, 4 bases at V and 0 bases at J, with 15 bases in the middle. The CDR3 extends over 16 amino acids. Germline V lookup: CDR1 LGHDT, CDR2 YNNKEL (reference sequence). This clone was detected a few times. As processed by the authors: Reference gene primer amplification in the assay estimated nucleated cell counts. Data came from immunoSEQ multiplex PCR; TCRdb stores just in-frame clones and leaves some out. V, J and clone size were drawn from that table, and D and trimming were deduced from the DNA. The table lists about 170,000 clones, 84% of them singletons, with about 15% in the top ten.

The source is a woman aged 70 to 79 with COVID-19, enrolled during active disease. The rearrangement uses TRBV3-1 (or the pseudogene TRBV3-2) and TRBJ1-1, with D perhaps TRBD1 (6 bases). Material: peripheral blood. For the CDR3, the DNA is TGTGCCAGCAGCCCAAGGACAGCCGTGATGAACACTGAAGCTTTCTTT. Protein sequence: CASSPRTAVMNTEAFF.